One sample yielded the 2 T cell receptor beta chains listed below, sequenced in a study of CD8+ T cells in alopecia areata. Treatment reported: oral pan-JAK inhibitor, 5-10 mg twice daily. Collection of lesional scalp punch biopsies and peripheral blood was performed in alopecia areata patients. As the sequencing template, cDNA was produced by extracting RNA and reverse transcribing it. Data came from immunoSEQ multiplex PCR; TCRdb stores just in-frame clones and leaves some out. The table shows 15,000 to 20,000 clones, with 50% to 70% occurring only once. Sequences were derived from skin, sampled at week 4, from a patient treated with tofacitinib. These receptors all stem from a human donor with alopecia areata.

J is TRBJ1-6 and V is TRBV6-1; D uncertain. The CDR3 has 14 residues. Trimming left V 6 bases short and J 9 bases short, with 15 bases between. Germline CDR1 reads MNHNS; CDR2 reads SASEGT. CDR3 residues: CASSLTGYGSPLHF. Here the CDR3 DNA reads TGTGCCAGCAGCCTAACCGGATACGGTTCACCCCTCCACTTT.

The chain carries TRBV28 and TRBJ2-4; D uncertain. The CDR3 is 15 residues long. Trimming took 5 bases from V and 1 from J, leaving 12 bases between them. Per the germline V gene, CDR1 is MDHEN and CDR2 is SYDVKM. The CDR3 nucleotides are TGTGCCAGCAGTGGACCTACCCAGGCCAAAAACATTCAGTACTTC. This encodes CASSGPTQAKNIQYF.